Shown below are 17 T cell receptor beta chains from a single sample sequenced in a study of beta chain features in type 1 diabetes. Since all of the isolated RNA was reverse transcribed, expressed TCRB transcripts were what got sequenced. Sequenced by immunoSEQ multiplex PCR; TCRdb stores in-frame clones only, minus some. The data contain 400,000 to 450,000 clones, 11% to 15% of them singletons. Sequenced: naive CD4+ T cells from blood. The receptors shown here come from a man aged 25-45 years in good health.

In its sample, this clone was seen a few times. The V call is TRBV5-4, the J call TRBJ2-2, with TRBD2 matching over 15 bases. Germline CDR1 reads SGHNT; CDR2 reads YYREEE (reference sequence). V lost 4 bases to trimming and J lost 2 bases; unmatched junction nucleotides: 12. The CDR3 spans 20 residues. For the CDR3, the DNA is TGTGCCAGCAGCCCTACCATATGGGGACTAGCGGGAGGAAACACCGGGGAGCTGTTTTTT. Translation: CASSPTIWGLAGGNTGELFF.

This clone was seen more than once but under ten times. The CDR3 bases are TGTGCCAGCAGAGCAGGGTTCCATGCCATGTACGAGCAGTACTTC. Amino acid sequence: CASRAGFHAMYEQYF. V is TRBV6-5 and J is TRBJ2-7, with TRBD1 as a possible D gene (5 bases). Trimming removed 6 bases at V and 4 bases at J, with 19 bases between. The germline V gene encodes CDR1 MNHEY and CDR2 SVGAGI. CDR3 length equals 15 residues.

V gene TRBV7-8 combines with J gene TRBJ1-1; D is unresolved. CDR1 SGHVS and CDR2 FQNEAQ come from the germline V gene. V was shortened by 0 bases and J by 0 bases, with 8 bases between the two germline ends. The CDR3 contains 15 residues. The chain's CDR3 is CASSLAPTLNTEAFF. CDR3 in DNA: TGTGCCAGCAGCTTAGCCCCAACCTTGAACACTGAAGCTTTCTTT. The full variable domain, with the rest looked up from reference TRBV7-8 and TRBJ1-1, is GAGVSQSPRYKVAKRGQDVALRCDPISGHVSLFWYQQALGQGPEFLTYFQNEAQLDKSGLPSDRFFAERPEGSVSTLKIQRTQQEDSAVYLCASSLAPTLNTEAFFGQGTRLTVV.

This clone has only a few counts. This chain links TRBV5-4 with TRBJ2-5; 9 bases line up with TRBD1. Germline CDR1 SGHNT, CDR2 YYREEE (reference sequence). This CDR3 has 15 residues. Trimming took 3 bases from V and 5 from J; bases not matched to a gene: 8. The CDR3 nucleotides are TGTGCCAGCAGCTCAGGACAGGGGAGTGCGGAGACCCAGTACTTC. Its translation is CASSSGQGSAETQYF.

V and J are TRBV5-1 and TRBJ2-1, with unresolved D. The CDR3 is 13 amino acids. Germline lookup yields CDR1 SGHRS and CDR2 YFSETQ. Trimming stripped 4 bases from V and 6 bases from J, with 11 bases between. The CDR3 nucleotides read TGCGCCAGCAGCACGGCCCCGATCAATGAGCAGTTCTTC. It codes for CASSTAPINEQFF.

The chain links TRBV7-9 to TRBJ1-2; D remains unclear. Trimming left V 3 bases short and J 0 bases short, with 11 bases between. Germline V gene data show CDR1 as SEHNR and CDR2 as FQNEAQ (reference sequence). There are 15 residues in the CDR3. The CDR3 reads CASSLWVLANYGYTF. The CDR3 coding sequence is TGTGCCAGCAGCTTGTGGGTGCTAGCTAACTATGGCTACACCTTC.

The chain has TRBV7-9 and TRBJ2-3; 8 bases fit TRBD1. Trimming cost V 2 bases and J 4 bases; bases outside gene matches: 14. Germline V lookup: CDR1 SEHNR, CDR2 FQNEAQ (reference sequence). The CDR3 length is 18 residues. CDR3 in DNA: TGTGCCAGCAGCTTACTGACAGGGGACGTATTTTATGCAGATACGCAGTATTTT. Encoded protein: CASSLLTGDVFYADTQYF.

In its sample, this clone was seen a few times. The chain is built from TRBV13 and TRBJ1-2; D is unresolved. The CDR3 is 14 amino acids. Trimming cost V 10 bases and J 6 bases, with 21 bases left between them. Germline-derived CDR1 and CDR2 are PRHDT and FYEKMQ (reference sequence). CDR3 DNA: TGTGCCATCACGGCTATAGTAGGAGTGAATGGCTACACCTTC. It codes for CAITAIVGVNGYTF.

This clone was counted between two and nine times. J is TRBJ2-2 and V is TRBV9; maybe TRBD2 (6 bases). Trimming left V 0 bases short and J 4 bases short, with 10 bases between. CDR3 size: 15 residues. In germline, CDR1 is SGDLS, CDR2 YYNGEE. The CDR3 sequence is CASSVVSGGTGELFF. CDR3 nucleotides: TGTGCCAGCAGCGTAGTTAGCGGCGGCACCGGGGAGCTGTTTTTT.

This chain connects TRBV9 to TRBJ2-2; D perhaps matches TRBD1 (5 bases). Trimming left V 3 bases short and J 4 bases short, with 7 bases between. The length of the CDR3 is 13 residues. CDR1 SGDLS and CDR2 YYNGEE come from the germline V gene. DNA for the CDR3: TGTGCCAGCAGCGGGACATCCACCGGGGAGCTGTTTTTT. Protein product: CASSGTSTGELFF.

The chain uses TRBV10-3 and TRBJ2-7; 11 positions match TRBD2. The CDR3 consists of 15 residues. V shed 6 bases, J shed 2 bases, and the junction held 6 bases outside the gene matches. The germline gives CDR1 ENHRY, CDR2 SYGVKD. The CDR3 here is CAISSGLAVTYEQYV. The CDR3 DNA reads TGTGCCATCAGCTCGGGACTAGCGGTAACCTACGAGCAGTACGTC.

The CDR3 DNA reads TGTGCCAGCAGCTTCAGGAGAAGGGTAGGAGGCAATCAGCCCCAGCATTTT. This gives the protein CASSFRRRVGGNQPQHF. The chain has TRBV5-6 and TRBJ1-5; D is uncertain. Germline CDR1 and CDR2: SGHDT and YYEEEE. Trimming shortened V by 2 bases and J by 2 bases, and 17 bases separated the two germline ends. This CDR3 is built from 17 residues.

This chain links TRBV7-2 with TRBJ2-4, with 7 nucleotides matching TRBD1. Per germline, CDR1 SGHTA and CDR2 FQGNSA. The CDR3 is made up of 16 amino acids. The V segment lost 7 bases and the J segment 0 bases; nucleotides outside the gene matches: 9. CDR3 DNA: TGTGCCAGCACCTTCGACAGGGCACTAGCCAAAAACATTCAGTACTTC. Translation: CASTFDRALAKNIQYF.

The chain links TRBV2 to TRBJ2-5; the match to TRBD2 covers 11 bases. The length of the CDR3 is 13 residues. Germline CDR1 is SNHLY and CDR2 is FYNNEI. V trimming: 5 bases; J trimming: 5 bases; junction bases outside the gene matches: 1. The CDR3 region has the DNA TGTGCCAGCAGTCTAGCGGGAGGCGAGACCCAGTACTTC. This codes for CASSLAGGETQYF.

The chain couples TRBV29-1 to TRBJ1-2; D unresolved. The CDR3 runs 13 residues. Looked up from germline, CDR1 is SQVTM and CDR2 is ANQGSEA. Trimming pared 3 bases from V and 2 bases from J, leaving 10 bases between. The CDR3 protein is CSVEFRGNYGYTF. The CDR3 nucleotides read TGCAGCGTTGAGTTTAGAGGGAACTATGGCTACACCTTC.

This chain links TRBV7-9 with TRBJ1-6, with 7 bases lining up with TRBD1. Unmatched junction bases numbered 4, after V lost 5 bases and J lost 6 bases. The germline gives CDR1 SEHNR, CDR2 FQNEAQ (reference sequence). The CDR3 spans 14 residues. CDR3 nucleotides: TGTGCCAGCAGCGTAGGGGGCATTAATTCACCCCTCCACTTT. Translation: CASSVGGINSPLHF.

This clone has just a few counts. The chain joins TRBV5-1 to TRBJ2-1; D is unresolved. Trimming removed 0 bases from V and 4 bases from J, with 8 bases in between. This CDR3 comprises 14 residues. Germline CDR1 and CDR2: SGHRS and YFSETQ. The CDR3 coding sequence is TGCGCCAGCAGCTTGGAACAGTCTTACAATGAGCAGTTCTTC. It yields the protein CASSLEQSYNEQFF.